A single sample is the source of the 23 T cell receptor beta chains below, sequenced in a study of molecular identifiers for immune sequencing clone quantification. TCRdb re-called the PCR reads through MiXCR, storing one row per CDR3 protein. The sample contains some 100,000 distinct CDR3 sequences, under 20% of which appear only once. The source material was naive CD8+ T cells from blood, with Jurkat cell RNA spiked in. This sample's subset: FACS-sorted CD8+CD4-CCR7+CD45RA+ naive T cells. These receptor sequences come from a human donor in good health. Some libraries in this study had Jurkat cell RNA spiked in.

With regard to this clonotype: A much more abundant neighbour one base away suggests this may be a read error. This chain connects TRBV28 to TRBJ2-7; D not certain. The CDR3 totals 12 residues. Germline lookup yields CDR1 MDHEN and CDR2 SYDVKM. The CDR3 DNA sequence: TGTGCCAGCAGTCCACCCCTCGACGAGCAGCACTTC. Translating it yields CASSPPLDEQHF. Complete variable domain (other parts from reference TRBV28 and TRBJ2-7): DVKVTQSSRYLVKRTGEKVFLECVQDMDHENMFWYRQDPGLGLRLIYFSYDVKMKEKGDIPEGYSVSREKKERFSLILESASTNQTSMYLCASSPPLDEQHFGPGTRLTVT.

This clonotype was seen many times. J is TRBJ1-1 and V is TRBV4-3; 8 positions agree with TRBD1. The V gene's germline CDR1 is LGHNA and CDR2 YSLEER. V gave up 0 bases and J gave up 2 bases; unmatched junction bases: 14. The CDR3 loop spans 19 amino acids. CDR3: CASSQDPTGQANSNTEAFF. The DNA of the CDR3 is TGCGCCAGCAGCCAAGACCCCACGGGACAGGCCAATTCAAACACTGAAGCTTTCTTT.

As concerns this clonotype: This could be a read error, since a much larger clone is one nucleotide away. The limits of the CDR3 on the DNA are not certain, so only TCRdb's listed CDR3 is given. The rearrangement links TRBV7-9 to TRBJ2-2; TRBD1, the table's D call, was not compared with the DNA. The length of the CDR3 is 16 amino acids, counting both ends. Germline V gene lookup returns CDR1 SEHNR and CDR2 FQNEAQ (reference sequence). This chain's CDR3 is CASRPRDRGLSWELFF.

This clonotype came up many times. The CDR3 spells CSVAADTQYF. CDR3 bases: TGCAGCGTTGCTGCAGATACGCAGTATTTT. The V gene is TRBV29-1, the J gene TRBJ2-3; D not certain. This CDR3 comprises 10 residues. Germline V CDR1 and CDR2: SQVTM, ANQGSEA. With 4 bases removed from V and 4 bases from J, the gap between germline ends came to 3 bases.

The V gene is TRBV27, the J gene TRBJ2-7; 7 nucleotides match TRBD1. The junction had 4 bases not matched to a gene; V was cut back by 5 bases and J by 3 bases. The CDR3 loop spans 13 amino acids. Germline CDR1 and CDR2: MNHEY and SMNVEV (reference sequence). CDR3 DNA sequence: TGTGCCAGCAGTCCACAGGGGTACTACGAGCAGTACTTC. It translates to CASSPQGYYEQYF.

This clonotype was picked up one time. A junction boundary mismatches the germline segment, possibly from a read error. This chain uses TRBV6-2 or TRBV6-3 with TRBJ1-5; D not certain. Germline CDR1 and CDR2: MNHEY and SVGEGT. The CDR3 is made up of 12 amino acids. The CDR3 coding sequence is TGTGCCAGCAGTTCCTCGAATCAGCCCCCGCATTTT. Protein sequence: CASSSSNQPPHF.

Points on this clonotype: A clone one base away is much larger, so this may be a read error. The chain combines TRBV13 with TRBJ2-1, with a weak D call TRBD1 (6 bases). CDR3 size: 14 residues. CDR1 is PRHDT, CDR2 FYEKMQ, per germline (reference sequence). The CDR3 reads CASSTGSSYNEQLF. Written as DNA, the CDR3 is TGTGCCAGCAGCACAGGGAGCTCCTACAATGAGCAGCTCTTC. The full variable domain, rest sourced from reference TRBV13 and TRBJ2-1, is AAGVIQSPRHLIKEKRETATLKCYPIPRHDTVYWYQQGPGQDPQFLISFYEKMQSDKGSIPDRFSAQQFSDYHSELNMSSLELGDSALYFCASSTGSSYNEQLFGPGTRLTVL.

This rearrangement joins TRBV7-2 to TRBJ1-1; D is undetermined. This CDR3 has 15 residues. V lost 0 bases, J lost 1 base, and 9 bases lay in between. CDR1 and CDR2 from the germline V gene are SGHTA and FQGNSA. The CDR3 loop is CASSLARNPNTEAFF. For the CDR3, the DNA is TGTGCCAGCAGCTTAGCGAGGAATCCGAACACTGAAGCTTTCTTT.

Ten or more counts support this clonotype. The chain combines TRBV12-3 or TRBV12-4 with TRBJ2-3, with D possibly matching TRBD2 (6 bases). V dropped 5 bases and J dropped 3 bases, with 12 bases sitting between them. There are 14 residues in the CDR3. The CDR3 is CASSPGRPTDTQYF. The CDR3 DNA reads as TGTGCCAGCAGTCCCGGGAGACCTACAGATACGCAGTATTTT.

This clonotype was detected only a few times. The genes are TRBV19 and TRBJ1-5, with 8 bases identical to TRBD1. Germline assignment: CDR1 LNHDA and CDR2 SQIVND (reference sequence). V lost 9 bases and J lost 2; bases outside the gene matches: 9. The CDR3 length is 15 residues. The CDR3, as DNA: TGTGCCAGCCTCACAGGGGGAAGGGGCAATCAGCCCCAGCATTTT. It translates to CASLTGGRGNQPQHF.

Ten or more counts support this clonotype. In DNA form, the CDR3 reads TGTGCCAGCAGCTTGATGTTCGCAGGCTATAGCAATCAGCCCCAGCATTTT. Protein: CASSLMFAGYSNQPQHF. The chain combines TRBV5-6 with TRBJ1-5; D not certain. This CDR3 is built from 17 residues. V was trimmed by 1 base and J by 0 bases, leaving 14 bases between them. Germline loops: CDR1 SGHDT, CDR2 YYEEEE.

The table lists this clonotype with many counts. CDR3 sequence reads: CASSLVGQGATQYF. CDR3 DNA sequence: TGTGCCAGCAGCTTAGTGGGACAGGGGGCGACCCAGTACTTC. The J gene is TRBJ2-5, the V gene TRBV7-8, with 12 bases lining up with TRBD1. This CDR3 has 14 residues. With 1 base clipped from V and 7 bases from J, the junction kept 1 base outside the gene matches. Germline loops: CDR1 SGHVS, CDR2 FQNEAQ.

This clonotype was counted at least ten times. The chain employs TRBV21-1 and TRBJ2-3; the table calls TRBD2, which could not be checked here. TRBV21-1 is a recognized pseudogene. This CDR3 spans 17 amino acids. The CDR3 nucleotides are TGTGCCAGCAGCAAAGAGGGACTAGCGCGAAGCACAGATACGCAGTATTTT. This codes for CASSKEGLARSTDTQYF.

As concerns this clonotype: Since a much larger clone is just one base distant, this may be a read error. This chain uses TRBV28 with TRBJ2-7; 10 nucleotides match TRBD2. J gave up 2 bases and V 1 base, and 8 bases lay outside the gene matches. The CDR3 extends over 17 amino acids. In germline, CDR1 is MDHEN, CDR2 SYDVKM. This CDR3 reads CASSLLAGGTFTYEQYF. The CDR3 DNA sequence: TGTGCCAGCAGTTTATTAGCGGGAGGTACCTTCACCTACGAGCAGTACTTC. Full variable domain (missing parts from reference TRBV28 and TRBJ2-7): DVKVTQSSRYLVKRTGEKVFLECVQDMDHENMFWYRQDPGLGLRLIYFSYDVKMKEKGDIPEGYSVSREKKERFSLILESASTNQTSMYLCASSLLAGGTFTYEQYFGPGTRLTVT.

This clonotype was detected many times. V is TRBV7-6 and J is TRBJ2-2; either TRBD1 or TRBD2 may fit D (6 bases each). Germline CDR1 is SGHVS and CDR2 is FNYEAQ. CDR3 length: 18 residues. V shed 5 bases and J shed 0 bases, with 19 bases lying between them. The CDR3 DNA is TGTGCCAGCAGCCCGGGGGCAGGGAGTCCTTCGAACACCGGGGAGCTGTTTTTT. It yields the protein CASSPGAGSPSNTGELFF. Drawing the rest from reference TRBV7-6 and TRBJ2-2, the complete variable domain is GAGVSQSPRYKVTKRGQDVALRCDPISGHVSLYWYRQALGQGPEFLTYFNYEAQQDKSGLPNDRFSAERPEGSISTLTIQRTEQRDSAMYRCASSPGAGSPSNTGELFFGEGSRLTVL.

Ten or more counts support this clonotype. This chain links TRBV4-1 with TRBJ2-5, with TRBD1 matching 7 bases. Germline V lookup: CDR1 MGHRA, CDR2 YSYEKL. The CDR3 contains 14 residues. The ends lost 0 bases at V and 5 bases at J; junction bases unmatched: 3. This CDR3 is CASSQDPRGETQYF. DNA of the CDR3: TGCGCCAGCAGCCAAGATCCCAGGGGGGAGACCCAGTACTTC.

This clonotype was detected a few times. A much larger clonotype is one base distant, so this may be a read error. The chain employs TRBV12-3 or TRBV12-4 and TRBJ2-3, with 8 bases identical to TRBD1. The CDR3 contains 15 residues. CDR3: CASRGTGSSTGTQYF. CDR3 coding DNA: TGTGCCAGCAGGGGGACAGGCTCTAGCACAGGTACGCAGTATTTT.

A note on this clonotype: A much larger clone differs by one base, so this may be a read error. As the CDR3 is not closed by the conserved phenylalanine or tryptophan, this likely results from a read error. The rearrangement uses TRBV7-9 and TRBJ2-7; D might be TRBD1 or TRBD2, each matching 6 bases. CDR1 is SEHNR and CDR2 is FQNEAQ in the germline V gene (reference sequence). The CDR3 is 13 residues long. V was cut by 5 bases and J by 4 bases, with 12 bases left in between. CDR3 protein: CASSPPGAYEQYL. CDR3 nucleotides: TGTGCCAGCAGCCCGCCGGGGGCGTACGAGCAGTACCTC.

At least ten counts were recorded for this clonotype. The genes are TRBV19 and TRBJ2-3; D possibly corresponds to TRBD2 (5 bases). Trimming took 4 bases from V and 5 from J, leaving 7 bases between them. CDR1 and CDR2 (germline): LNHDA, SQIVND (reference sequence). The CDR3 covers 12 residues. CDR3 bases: TGTGCCAGTAGTACCGGACTAGATACGCAGTATTTT. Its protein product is CASSTGLDTQYF.

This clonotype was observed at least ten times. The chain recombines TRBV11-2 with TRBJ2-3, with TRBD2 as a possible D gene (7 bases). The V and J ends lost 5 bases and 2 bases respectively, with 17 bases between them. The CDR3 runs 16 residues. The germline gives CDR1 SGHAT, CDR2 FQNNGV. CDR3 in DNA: TGTGCCAGCAGCCAGGGGACTACCGCGTTCACAGATACGCAGTATTTT. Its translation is CASSQGTTAFTDTQYF.

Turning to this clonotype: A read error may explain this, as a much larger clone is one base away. CDR3 nucleotide sequence: TGCAGCGTTGAAATATGCGAAAAACTGTTTTTT. Amino acid sequence: CSVEICEKLFF. The chain has TRBV29-1 and TRBJ1-4, with D hard to call. V lost 2 bases and J lost 8, with 6 bases in between. The CDR3 is made up of 11 amino acids. Germline V gene lookup returns CDR1 SQVTM and CDR2 ANQGSEA.

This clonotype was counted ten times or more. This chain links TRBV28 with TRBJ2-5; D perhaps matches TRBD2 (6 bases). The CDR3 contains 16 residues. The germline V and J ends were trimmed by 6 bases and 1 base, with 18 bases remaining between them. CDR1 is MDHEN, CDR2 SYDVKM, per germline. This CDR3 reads CASRERAGRGQETQYF. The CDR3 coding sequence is TGTGCCAGCAGGGAGAGGGCGGGAAGGGGCCAAGAGACCCAGTACTTC.

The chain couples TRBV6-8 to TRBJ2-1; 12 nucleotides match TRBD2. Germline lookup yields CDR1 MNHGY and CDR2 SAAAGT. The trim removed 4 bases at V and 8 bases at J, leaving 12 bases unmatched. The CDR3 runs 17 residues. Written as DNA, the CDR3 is TGTGCCAGCAGTTTCTTTTGTAGGACTAGCGGGATCCATGAGCAGTTCTTC. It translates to CASSFFCRTSGIHEQFF.